The present entry profiles one TCR beta chain with its context. This record belongs to a study of blood T cell repertoires in COVID-19. Study overall: Sample material is recorded as cDNA or gDNA derived from T cells, B-cell-depleted T cells, or PBMCs.

CDR1 is SGDLS and CDR2 is YYNGEE in the germline V gene. The CDR3 has 17 amino acids. Losses at the gene ends were 0 bases for V and 2 bases for J; bases not matched to a gene: 6. The protocol was immunoSEQ multiplex PCR, while the TCRdb copy is restricted to in-frame clones and leaves out a portion. The repertoire holds 130,000 to 150,000 clones, about four fifths seen once, with 9.2% in the top ten. Those enrolled, adults aged about 18 to 89 years, came from about two dozen US areas. The sequence came from a man aged 45-65 years who had recovered from COVID-19. The rearrangement uses TRBV9 and TRBJ2-3, with TRBD1 identical over 10 bases. Sequenced sample: PBMCs or T cells enriched from blood (not recorded which). In DNA, the CDR3 is TGTGCCAGCAGCGTAGTAATGACAGGGGGCGACACAGATACGCAGTATTTT. Amino acids: CASSVVMTGGDTDTQYF.